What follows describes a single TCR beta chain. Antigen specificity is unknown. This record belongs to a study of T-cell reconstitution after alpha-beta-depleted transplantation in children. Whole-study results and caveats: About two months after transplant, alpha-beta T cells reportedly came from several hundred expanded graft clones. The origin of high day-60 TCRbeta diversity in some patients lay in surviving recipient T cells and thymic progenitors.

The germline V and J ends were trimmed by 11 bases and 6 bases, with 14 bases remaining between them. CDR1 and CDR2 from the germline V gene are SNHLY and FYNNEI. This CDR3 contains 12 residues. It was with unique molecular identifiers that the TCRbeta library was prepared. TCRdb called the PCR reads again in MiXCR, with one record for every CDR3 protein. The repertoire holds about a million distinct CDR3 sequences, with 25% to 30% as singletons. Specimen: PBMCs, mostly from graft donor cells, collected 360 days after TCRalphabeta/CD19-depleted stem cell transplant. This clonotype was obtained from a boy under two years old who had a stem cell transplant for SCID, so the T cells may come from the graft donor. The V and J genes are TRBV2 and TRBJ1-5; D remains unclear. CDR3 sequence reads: CAQQARFQPQHF. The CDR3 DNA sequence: TGTGCCCAGCAAGCGCGGTTTCAGCCCCAGCATTTT. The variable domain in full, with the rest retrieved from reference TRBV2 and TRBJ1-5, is EPEVTQTPSHQVTQMGQEVILRCVPISNHLYFYWYRQILGQKVEFLVSFYNNEISEKSEIFDDQFSVERPDGSNFTLKIRSTKLEDSAMYFCAQQARFQPQHFGDGTRLSIL.